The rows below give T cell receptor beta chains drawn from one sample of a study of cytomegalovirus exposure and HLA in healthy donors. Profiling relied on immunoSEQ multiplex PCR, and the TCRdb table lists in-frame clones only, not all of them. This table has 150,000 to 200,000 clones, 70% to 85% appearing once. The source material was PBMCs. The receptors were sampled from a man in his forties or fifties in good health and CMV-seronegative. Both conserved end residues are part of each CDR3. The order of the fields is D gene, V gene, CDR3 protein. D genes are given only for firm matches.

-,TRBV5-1,CASTRRGGGGTEAFF
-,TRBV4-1,CASSQDKSGPFLYSSYNEQFF
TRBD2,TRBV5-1,CASSPWGGGQETQYF
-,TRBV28,CASSFGAASTDTQYF
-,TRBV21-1,CASSKAQRDRGTEAFF
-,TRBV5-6,CASSLVSSYEQYF
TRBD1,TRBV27,CASSLGTGISNQPQHF
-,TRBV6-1,CASSEFRLSLQETQYF
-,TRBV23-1,CAHLIIDSGKNEQYF
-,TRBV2,CASIFGGSRLYGYTF
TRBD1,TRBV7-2,CASSNRRQGTGELFF
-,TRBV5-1,CASSATGRGDEKLFF
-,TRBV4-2,CASSLPARGAGASTDTQYF
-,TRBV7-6,CASSLSPGNPYEQYF
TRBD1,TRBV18,CASSPATGTGGQETQYF
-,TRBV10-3,CAIKEVVGDTQYF
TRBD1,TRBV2,CASRWTGYSNQPQHF
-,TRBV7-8,CASSRMAVSGELFF
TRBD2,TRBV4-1,CASSPGPGGLETQYF
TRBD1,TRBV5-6,CASRVQGPRRRETQYF
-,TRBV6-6,CASQGRGKAKNIQYF
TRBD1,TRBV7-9,CSSNTGDEQYF
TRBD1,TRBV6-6,CASSYSMQGANGQYF
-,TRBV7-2,CASSNRQVYEQYF
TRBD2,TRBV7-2,CASSPSGGQQFF
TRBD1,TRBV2,CASRYARTGSSYEQYF
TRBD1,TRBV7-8,CASSFGRGAEKLFF
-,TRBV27,CASSWARNQPQHF
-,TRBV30,CAWRGRSESSPLHF
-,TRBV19,CASTLAVNTEAFF
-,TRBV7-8,CASSPRLTQAGNTIYF
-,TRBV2,CASKEGGLVSEQYF
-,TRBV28,CVLGGQDYGYTF
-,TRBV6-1,CASSDGGPGFSDEKLFF
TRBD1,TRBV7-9,CASSPTGGREQYF
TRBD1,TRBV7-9,CASSPGTGDYGYTF
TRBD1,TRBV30,CAWSVTPGTVLYEQYF
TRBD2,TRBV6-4,CASSEAGGGGKETQYF
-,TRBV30,CAWRNQGFNEKLFF
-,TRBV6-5,CASSYSPDRINQPQHF
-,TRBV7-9,CASSLVSVDYGYTF
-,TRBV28,CASSSQRPGTQYF
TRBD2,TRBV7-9,CASSLTSGGRDTQYF
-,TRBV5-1,CASSEGGGVETQYF
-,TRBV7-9,CASIARAEDTQYF
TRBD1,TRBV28,CASSGRQGASLETQYF
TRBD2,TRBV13,CASSRPLAGEYTSGEQFF
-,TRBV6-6,CASTGMDYGYTF